One and the same sample provided the 8 T cell receptor beta chains below, sequenced in a study of molecular identifiers for immune sequencing clone quantification. MiXCR, applied by TCRdb to the PCR reads, yields one record per CDR3 protein. Among under 600,000 distinct CDR3 sequences listed, around a fifth were seen once. The sequenced material came from naive CD8+ T cells from blood, with Jurkat cell RNA spiked in. Described subset: FACS-sorted CD8+CD4-CCR7+CD45RA+ naive T cells. These receptors were taken from a human donor in good health. Some libraries in this study had Jurkat cell RNA spiked in.

This clonotype was detected only a few times. The chain joins TRBV2 to TRBJ2-7, with unresolved D. Looked up from germline, CDR1 is SNHLY and CDR2 is FYNNEI. CDR3 length: 12 amino acids. Trimming took 7 bases from V and 5 from J, leaving 12 bases between them. CDR3 in DNA: TGTGCCAGCAAGGGCAGGCCCCACGAGCAGTACTTC. This sequence encodes CASKGRPHEQYF.

The chain combines TRBV7-7 with TRBJ2-7, with 8 positions matching TRBD1. V trimming: 2 bases; J trimming: 5 bases; junction bases outside the gene matches: 2. The CDR3 is made up of 13 amino acids. Germline CDR1 is SSHAT and CDR2 is FNYEAQ (reference sequence). This CDR3 reads CASSLTRGHEQYF. The DNA of the CDR3 is TGTGCCAGCAGCTTAACCAGGGGGCACGAGCAGTACTTC.

The chain employs TRBV10-3 and TRBJ1-5; D gene ambiguous. Trimming pared 2 bases from V and 3 bases from J, leaving 17 bases between. CDR1 and CDR2 from the germline V gene are ENHRY and SYGVKD. The CDR3 runs to 17 residues. CDR3 amino acids: CAISEGGTLGFNQPQHF. The CDR3 DNA follows: TGTGCCATCAGTGAGGGTGGCACCCTGGGGTTCAATCAGCCCCAGCATTTT.

The chain recombines TRBV9 with TRBJ1-1; a possible D gene is TRBD1 (6 bases). Germline CDR1 SGDLS, CDR2 YYNGEE. The CDR3 sequence is 18 residues long. Trimming took 2 bases from V and 0 from J, leaving 20 bases between them. The CDR3 bases are TGTGCCAGCAGCGTCGAGGACAGTTTGGATTTGATGAACACTGAAGCTTTCTTT. It specifies CASSVEDSLDLMNTEAFF.

The chain couples TRBV28 to TRBJ1-1; D remains unclear. CDR3 length: 13 residues. Germline assignment: CDR1 MDHEN and CDR2 SYDVKM. Trimming took off 3 bases at V and 7 bases at J, with 12 bases between the two ends. CDR3 DNA: TGTGCCAGCAGTTTTGGGAAGAGAAGTGAAGCTTTCTTT. Protein sequence: CASSFGKRSEAFF.

The rearrangement uses TRBV5-1 and TRBJ2-7; 7 positions match TRBD2. From germline, CDR1 is SGHRS and CDR2 YFSETQ. This CDR3 has 12 residues. Germline trimming cut 1 base from V and 9 bases from J; bases unmatched to any gene: 4. CDR3 amino acids: CASSLRGDGQYF. The DNA of the CDR3 is TGCGCCAGCAGCTTGCGGGGGGACGGGCAGTACTTC.

Ten or more counts support this clonotype. V gene TRBV6-2 or TRBV6-3 combines with J gene TRBJ1-5; a possible D gene is TRBD1 (5 bases). V was cut by 5 bases and J by 2 bases, with 13 bases left in between. CDR1 is MNHEY, CDR2 SVGEGT, per germline. The CDR3 sequence is 15 residues long. The CDR3 loop is CASSPLGAGNQPQHF. As DNA, the CDR3 is TGTGCCAGCAGTCCCCTCGGGGCTGGCAATCAGCCCCAGCATTTT.

The chain is built from TRBV11-2 and TRBJ2-1; D perhaps matches TRBD2 (5 bases). CDR1 is SGHAT and CDR2 is FQNNGV in the germline V gene. V was trimmed by 4 bases and J by 5 bases, leaving 18 bases between them. The CDR3 has 16 residues. CDR3 sequence (DNA): TGTGCCAGCAGCTCCGGGGTGGGTTGGCCAAACAATGAGCAGTTCTTC. This translates into CASSSGVGWPNNEQFF.